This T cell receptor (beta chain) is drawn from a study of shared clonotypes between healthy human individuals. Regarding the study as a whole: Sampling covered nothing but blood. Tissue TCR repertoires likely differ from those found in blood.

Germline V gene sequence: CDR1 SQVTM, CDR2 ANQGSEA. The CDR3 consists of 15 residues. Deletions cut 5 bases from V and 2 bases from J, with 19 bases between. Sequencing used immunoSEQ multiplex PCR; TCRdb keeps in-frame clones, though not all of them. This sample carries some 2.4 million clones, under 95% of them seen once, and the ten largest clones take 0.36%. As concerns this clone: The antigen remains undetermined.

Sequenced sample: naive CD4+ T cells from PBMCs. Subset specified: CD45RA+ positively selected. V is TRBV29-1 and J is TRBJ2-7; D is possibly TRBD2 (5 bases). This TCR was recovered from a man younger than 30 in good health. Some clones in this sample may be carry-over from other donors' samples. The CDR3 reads CSVQYGPGGTYEQYF. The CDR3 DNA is TGCAGCGTTCAATACGGACCCGGAGGAACCTACGAGCAGTACTTC.